Each of the 12 T cell receptor beta chains below was sequenced from the same sample in a study of blood T cells in healthy people across ages. Primed by a sample-barcoded 5' primer and a J-beta primer mix, a second PCR proceeded for about 6 to 11 cycles. One entry per CDR3 protein, called by TCRdb with MiXCR from the 5' RACE reads. Found here are some 1.6 million distinct CDR3 sequences, roughly 32% of them singletons; the top ten hold about 11%. The sequenced sample consisted of blood. The receptors were sampled from a woman aged 30 to 39 in good health.

This clonotype occurred a few times. The V call is TRBV6-2 or TRBV6-3, the J call TRBJ1-5, with 9 positions matching TRBD1. Germline V CDR1 and CDR2: MNHEY, SVGEGT. With 7 bases clipped from V and 2 bases from J, the junction kept 12 bases outside the gene matches. The length of the CDR3 is 17 residues. The CDR3 DNA sequence: TGTGCCAGCAAGGTGGGGAACAGGGGGCCGGGCAATCAGCCCCAGCATTTT. This sequence encodes CASKVGNRGPGNQPQHF.

This clonotype was observed many times. The chain employs TRBV27 and TRBJ2-1, with 9 nucleotides matching TRBD2. Per germline, CDR1 MNHEY and CDR2 SMNVEV (reference sequence). CDR3 length equals 14 residues. The V segment lost 6 bases and the J segment 2 bases; nucleotides outside the gene matches: 2. In DNA form, the CDR3 reads TGTGCCAGCAGAAGCGGGGGGCCCTACAATGAGCAGTTCTTC. Protein sequence: CASRSGGPYNEQFF.

This clonotype occurred a few times. The CDR3 region is CASSLARWTGSSYEQYF. The CDR3 DNA reads TGTGCCAGCAGTTTAGCAAGATGGACAGGTAGCTCCTACGAGCAGTACTTC. This sequence joins TRBV12-3 or TRBV12-4 and TRBJ2-7, with 7 bases identical to TRBD1. V was pared by 0 bases and J by 0 bases, with 8 bases of the junction left unmatched. This CDR3 is built from 17 residues.

This clonotype has just a few counts. The rearrangement joins TRBV4-1 to TRBJ1-2; D possibly corresponds to TRBD1 (5 bases). The CDR3 spans 15 residues. Trimming cost V 0 bases and J 4 bases, with 12 bases left between them. Germline values: CDR1 MGHRA, CDR2 YSYEKL. Here the CDR3 DNA reads TGCGCCAGCAGCCAAGAAATGGGGGTGGGCTATGGCTACACCTTC. It codes for CASSQEMGVGYGYTF.

The genes are TRBV7-9 and TRBJ2-6; D assignment may be TRBD1 or TRBD2 (6 bases each). Germline V gene sequence: CDR1 SEHNR, CDR2 FQNEAQ (reference sequence). The ends were cut back, 8 bases at V and 4 bases at J, with 21 bases in the middle. CDR3 length: 17 residues. CDR3 coding DNA: TGTGCCAGCTCCCCCGGGGGCGAGGAAGAAGGGGCCAACGTCCTGACTTTC. It specifies CASSPGGEEEGANVLTF.

CDR3: CSARVPGQGTYEQYF. CDR3 in DNA: TGCAGTGCTAGAGTCCCGGGACAGGGGACCTACGAGCAGTACTTC. This rearrangement joins TRBV20-1 to TRBJ2-7; 10 nucleotides match TRBD1. Losses at the gene ends were 1 base for V and 2 bases for J; bases not matched to a gene: 5. Germline V gives CDR1 DFQATT, CDR2 SNEGSKA (reference sequence). The CDR3 is 15 residues long.

In this sample, this clonotype turned up many times. The genes are TRBV6-2 or TRBV6-3 and TRBJ2-5, with no clear D. The CDR3 is made up of 14 amino acids. Germline values: CDR1 MNHEY, CDR2 SVGEGT. The V and J ends lost 0 bases and 5 bases respectively, with 10 bases between them. This CDR3 is CASSYSKVGETQYF. CDR3 DNA sequence: TGTGCCAGCAGTTACTCGAAAGTTGGGGAGACCCAGTACTTC.

This clonotype has more than one count but fewer than ten. CDR3 protein: CASSFIPETQYF. The DNA of the CDR3 is TGTGCCAGCAGTTTCATCCCAGAGACCCAGTACTTC. This chain connects TRBV12-3 or TRBV12-4 to TRBJ2-5; no firm D call. This CDR3 comprises 12 residues. V gave up 3 bases and J gave up 4 bases, with 6 bases separating them.

This clonotype was seen a few times. The chain joins TRBV12-3 or TRBV12-4 to TRBJ2-5, with D unclear. The J call may be wrong; the DNA end is better matched by TRBJ2-7. CDR3 length equals 13 residues. CDR3 region: CASRQDSRYEQYF. The CDR3 coding sequence is TGTGCCAGCAGACAAGACTCAAGGTACGAGCAGTACTTC.

The chain joins TRBV29-1 to TRBJ1-1; D is unresolved. Trimming took 2 bases from V and 1 from J, leaving 11 bases between them. Germline assignment: CDR1 SQVTM and CDR2 ANQGSEA. This CDR3 is built from 14 residues. In DNA, the CDR3 is TGCAGCGTTGAATCCGGGCCGCAGAACACTGAAGCTTTCTTT. It codes for CSVESGPQNTEAFF. The full variable domain, completed using reference TRBV29-1 and TRBJ1-1, is SAVISQKPSRDICQRGTSLTIQCQVDSQVTMMFWYRQQPGQSLTLIATANQGSEATYESGFVIDKFPISRPNLTFSTLTVSNMSPEDSSIYLCSVESGPQNTEAFFGQGTRLTVV.

This clonotype was counted at least ten times. The chain recombines TRBV6-2 or TRBV6-3 with TRBJ2-7; D gene unclear. The CDR3 loop spans 13 amino acids. Trimming pared 7 bases from V and 0 bases from J, leaving 10 bases between. The germline CDR1 and CDR2 sequences are MNHEY and SVGEGT. The CDR3 coding sequence is TGTGCCAGCACCGACTCTCCCTCCTACGAGCAGTACTTC. It translates to CASTDSPSYEQYF.

This clonotype was seen more than once but under ten times. The chain uses TRBV3-1 and TRBJ1-4; D might be TRBD1 (6 bases). CDR1 LGHDT and CDR2 YNNKEL come from the germline V gene (reference sequence). V lost 0 bases and J 7 bases, leaving 18 bases between the germline ends. The CDR3 covers 17 residues. The CDR3 coding sequence is TGTGCCAGCAGCCAAGAGTCTTTGGGCAGGGGCTCTGAAAAACTGTTTTTT. Its protein is CASSQESLGRGSEKLFF. The full variable domain, with the rest looked up from reference TRBV3-1 and TRBJ1-4, is DTAVSQTPKYLVTQMGNDKSIKCEQNLGHDTMYWYKQDSKKFLKIMFSYNNKELIINETVPNRFSPKSPDKAHLNLHINSLELGDSAVYFCASSQESLGRGSEKLFFGSGTQLSVL.